This paragraph reports one T cell receptor beta chain. Its antigen remains unidentified. One junction end does not reproduce the germline sequence, and a read error may be involved. A single record per CDR3 protein comes from TCRdb applying MiXCR to the reads. The profile covers roughly 990,000 distinct CDR3 sequences, with around a third appearing a single time and over 12% taken by the ten largest. CDR3 length equals 14 residues. Germline CDR1 MGHRA, CDR2 YSYEKL. This record comes from a study of T cell repertoires in cytomegalovirus infection. For the study at large: Alongside well-studied HLA-B-restricted CMV epitopes, recently identified HLA-C-restricted CMV epitopes were also used. Public TCR beta signatures were indicative of both CMV infection and a matching HLA type. Study conclusions and caveats: What dominated the ex vivo response were HLA-C-restricted CMV-specific TCR beta clonotypes. People with CMV and the relevant HLA were identified by cumulative public TCR beta family frequency.

The sample consisted of cultured CD8+ T cells from PBMCs, taken from culture after CMV antigen stimulation. This TCR derives from a human donor in good health (CMV status not recorded). Some clones in this sample may be carry-over from other donors' samples. The chain joins TRBV4-1 to TRBJ1-4, with TRBD1 as a possible D gene (5 bases). The CDR3 coding sequence is TGCGTCAGCAGCCAAGATCCGGGGGATGAAAAACTGTTTTTT. The encoded protein is CVSSQDPGDEKLFF.